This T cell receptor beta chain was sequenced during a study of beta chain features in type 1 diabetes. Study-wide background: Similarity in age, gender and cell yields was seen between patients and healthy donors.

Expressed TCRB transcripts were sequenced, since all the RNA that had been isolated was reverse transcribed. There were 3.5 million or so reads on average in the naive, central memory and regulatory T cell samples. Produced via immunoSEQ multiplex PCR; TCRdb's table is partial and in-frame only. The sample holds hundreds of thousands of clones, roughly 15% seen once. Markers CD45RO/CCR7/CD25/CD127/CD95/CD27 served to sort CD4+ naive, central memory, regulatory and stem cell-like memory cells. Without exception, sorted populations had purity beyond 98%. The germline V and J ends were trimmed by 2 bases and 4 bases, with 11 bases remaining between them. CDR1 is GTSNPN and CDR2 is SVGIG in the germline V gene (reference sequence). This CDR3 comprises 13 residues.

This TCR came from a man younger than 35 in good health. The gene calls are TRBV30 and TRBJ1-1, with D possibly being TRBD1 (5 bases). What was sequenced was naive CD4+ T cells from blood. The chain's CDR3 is CAWSRTGFTEAFF. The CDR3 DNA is TGTGCCTGGAGTCGAACAGGTTTCACTGAAGCTTTCTTT.